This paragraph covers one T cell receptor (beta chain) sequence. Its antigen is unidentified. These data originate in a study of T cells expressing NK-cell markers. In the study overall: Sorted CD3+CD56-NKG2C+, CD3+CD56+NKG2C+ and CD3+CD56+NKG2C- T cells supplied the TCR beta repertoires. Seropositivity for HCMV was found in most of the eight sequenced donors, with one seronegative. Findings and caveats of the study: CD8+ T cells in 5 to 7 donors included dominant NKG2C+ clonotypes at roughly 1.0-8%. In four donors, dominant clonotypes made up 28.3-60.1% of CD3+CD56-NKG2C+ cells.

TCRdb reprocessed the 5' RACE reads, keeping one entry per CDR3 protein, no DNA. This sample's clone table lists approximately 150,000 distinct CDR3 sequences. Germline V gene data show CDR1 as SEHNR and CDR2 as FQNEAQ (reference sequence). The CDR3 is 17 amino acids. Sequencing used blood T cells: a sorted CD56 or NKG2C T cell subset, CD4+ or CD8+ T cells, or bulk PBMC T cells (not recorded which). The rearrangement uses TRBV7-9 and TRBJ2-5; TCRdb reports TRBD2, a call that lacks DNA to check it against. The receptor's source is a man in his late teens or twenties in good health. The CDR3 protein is CASSLGLAGGPSETQYF.